This TCR beta chain appears in the sequencing data of a study of PD-L1 blockade in urothelial cancer. The overall study: Atezolizumab was started by patients in 2014 at 1,200 mg intravenously every 3 weeks. Counts from blood samples showed a median of roughly 130,000 T cells. The authors examined blood 3 weeks (second dose) and 6 weeks after treatment start.

With 3 bases clipped from V and 1 base from J, the junction kept 4 bases outside the gene matches. Germline assignment: CDR1 SGHDT and CDR2 YYEEEE. The CDR3 length is 15 residues. Stated time point: peripheral blood 6 weeks after treatment start. Assay used: immunoSEQ multiplex PCR; TCRdb lists only in-frame clones, some missing. The table has over 100,000 clones, around 93% seen once. The chain couples TRBV5-6 to TRBJ1-1; 9 bases agree with TRBD1. This clonotype was obtained from a man aged 60 to 75 with urothelial cancer. The sequencing used PBMCs, collected around atezolizumab (anti-PD-L1) treatment. In DNA, the CDR3 is TGTGCCAGCAGCTCGAGGGGACAGGGGAACACTGAAGCTTTCTTT. This sequence encodes CASSSRGQGNTEAFF.